Listed below are T cell receptor beta chains from one sample, sequenced in a study of cytotoxic CD8 clonotypes in ibrutinib-treated CLL. Measured with immunoSEQ multiplex PCR; TCRdb has only the in-frame clones, and not every one. This sample carries approximately 130,000 clones, approximately 81% of them seen once, and the ten largest clones take roughly 3.3%. Here the sequenced sample was PBMCs, taken after 24 months of ibrutinib treatment. Receptor source: a human donor with chronic lymphocytic leukemia. Both conserved end residues are part of each CDR3. A D gene is named only where the DNA matches it firmly. The size of a clone is reported for some rows only, either as once, few or many, or as a class for expanded clones.

size	J	D	V	DNA	CDR3
few	TRBJ2-7	.	TRBV13	TGTGCCAGCAGCCCCGAGACAGGAACCTACGAGCAGTACTTC	CASSPETGTYEQYF
.	TRBJ2-7	TRBD2	TRBV28	TGTGCCAGCAGTCTAGGGGAGGCGGGACTAGCCGGCGAGCAGTACTTC	CASSLGEAGLAGEQYF
few	TRBJ1-2	.	TRBV30	TGTGCCTGGAGTGTACTGGGGAAGGGTGGCTACACCTTC	CAWSVLGKGGYTF
once	TRBJ1-1	.	TRBV7-9	TGTGCCAGCAGCTTAGGTCATATTGACACTGAAGCTTTCTTT	CASSLGHIDTEAFF
once	TRBJ1-1	.	TRBV7-2	TGTGCCAGCAGCTTAATGGCCCAGGGTACTGAAGCTTTCTTT	CASSLMAQGTEAFF
.	TRBJ1-5	TRBD1	TRBV7-2	TGTGCCAGCAGCTTAGTGGGGACAGGGAATCAGCCCCAGCATTTT	CASSLVGTGNQPQHF
.	TRBJ1-2	TRBD1	TRBV6-5	TGTGCCAGCAGACGCGGACAGGCAACCGGCTACACCTTC	CASRRGQATGYTF
.	TRBJ2-5	.	TRBV18	TGTGCCAGCTCACCTCCAACACCGATCCAAGAGACCCAGTACTTC	CASSPPTPIQETQYF
once	TRBJ2-2	TRBD1	TRBV4-2	TGTGCCAGCAGCCTGGGACAGGGGTATCAGGCCGGGGAGCTGTTTTTT	CASSLGQGYQAGELFF
.	TRBJ2-1	.	TRBV7-9	TGTGCCAGCAGCTTAGCGATTCTAGCCCGAATCTATGAGCAGTTCTTC	CASSLAILARIYEQFF
.	TRBJ1-2	TRBD1	TRBV29-1	TGCAGCGCACTAAGTGGAGGGGGCGCAGGTGGCTACACCTTC	CSALSGGGAGGYTF
.	TRBJ2-2	TRBD2	TRBV7-9	TGTGCCAGCAGCCGCCGACTAGCGGGGGCGACCGGGGAGCTGTTTTTT	CASSRRLAGATGELFF
.	TRBJ1-1	.	TRBV11-3	TGTGCCAGCAGCTTAGGCACGGGCCACACTGAAGCTTTCTTT	CASSLGTGHTEAFF
.	TRBJ2-5	TRBD2	TRBV5-1	TGCGCCAGCAGCTACGGACTAGCGGCAACTAAAGAGACCCAGTACTTC	CASSYGLAATKETQYF
.	TRBJ1-2	.	TRBV28	TGTGCCAGCAGATCAGGGTTGGACTATGGCTACACCTTC	CASRSGLDYGYTF
few	TRBJ1-3	.	TRBV11-2	TGTGCCAGCAGCTTAGTCCCGAACACCATATATTTT	CASSLVPNTIYF
.	TRBJ2-7	.	TRBV23-1	TGCGCCAGCAGTCGTACAGGGCATAGGAACTACGAGCAGTACTTC	CASSRTGHRNYEQYF
.	TRBJ2-4	TRBD1	TRBV6-6	TGTGCCAGCCGGGACAGACATCGGGACATTCAGTACTTC	CASRDRHRDIQYF
.	TRBJ1-6	.	TRBV4-1	TGCGCCAGCAGCAAAAAGGGTGCACAGGCGTTAAGCTCCTATAATTCACCCCTCCACTTT	CASSKKGAQALSSYNSPLHF
.	TRBJ1-4	.	TRBV7-2	TGTGCCAGCCGAACTCCCCAGGAGGCTAATGAAAAACTGTTTTTT	CASRTPQEANEKLFF
few	TRBJ1-2	.	TRBV27	TGTGCCAGCAGTCCGCAGGGTATGAGGGGCTACACCTTC	CASSPQGMRGYTF